This T cell receptor (beta chain) was obtained from a study of human T cells and chemical hapten exposure. Broader study findings: TCRs at a frequency above 1 in 1000 stayed unchanged with DPC sensitization.

What the library attached to individual cDNA molecules were unique molecular identifiers. Each CDR3 protein gets one entry after TCRdb re-called the 5' RACE reads with MiXCR. Counted here are about 140,000 distinct CDR3 sequences, around 4% occurring once; the ten biggest clones make up around 1.5%. This clonotype showed up many times. What it binds is not known. V lost 6 bases and J lost 4, with 13 bases in between. Germline lookup yields CDR1 SGHTA and CDR2 FQGNSA. The CDR3 is 14 residues long. Total RNA was isolated from whole blood that had not been fractionated. This TCR derives from a female donor in good health. This chain joins TRBV7-2 and TRBJ1-3, with D possibly matching TRBD1 (5 bases). CDR3 protein: CASRRQGFGNTIYF. DNA of the CDR3: TGTGCCAGCAGGCGTCAGGGTTTCGGAAACACCATATATTTT.